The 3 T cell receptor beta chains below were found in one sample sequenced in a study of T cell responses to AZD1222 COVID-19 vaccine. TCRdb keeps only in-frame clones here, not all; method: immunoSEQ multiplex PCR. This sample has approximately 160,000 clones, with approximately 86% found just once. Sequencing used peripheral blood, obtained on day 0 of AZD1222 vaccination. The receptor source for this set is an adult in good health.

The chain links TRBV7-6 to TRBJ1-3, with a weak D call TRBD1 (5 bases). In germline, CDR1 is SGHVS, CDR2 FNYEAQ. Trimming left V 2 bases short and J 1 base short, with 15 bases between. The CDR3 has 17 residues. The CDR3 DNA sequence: TGTGCCAGCAGCTTATCGACAGCCCTCGGGTCTGGAAACACCATATATTTT. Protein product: CASSLSTALGSGNTIYF.

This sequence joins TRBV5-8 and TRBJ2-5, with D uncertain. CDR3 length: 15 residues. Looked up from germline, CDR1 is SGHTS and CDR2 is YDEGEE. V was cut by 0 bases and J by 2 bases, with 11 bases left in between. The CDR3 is CASSLGLGYQETQYF. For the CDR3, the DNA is TGTGCCAGCAGCTTGGGTTTAGGGTATCAAGAGACCCAGTACTTC.

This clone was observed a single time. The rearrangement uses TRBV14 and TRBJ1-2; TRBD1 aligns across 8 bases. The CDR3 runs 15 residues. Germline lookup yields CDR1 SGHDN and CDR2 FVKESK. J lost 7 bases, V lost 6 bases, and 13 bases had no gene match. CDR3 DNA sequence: TGTGCCAGCAGGGCGGGCAGGGGGCAACTCGGTGGCTACACCTTC. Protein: CASRAGRGQLGGYTF.